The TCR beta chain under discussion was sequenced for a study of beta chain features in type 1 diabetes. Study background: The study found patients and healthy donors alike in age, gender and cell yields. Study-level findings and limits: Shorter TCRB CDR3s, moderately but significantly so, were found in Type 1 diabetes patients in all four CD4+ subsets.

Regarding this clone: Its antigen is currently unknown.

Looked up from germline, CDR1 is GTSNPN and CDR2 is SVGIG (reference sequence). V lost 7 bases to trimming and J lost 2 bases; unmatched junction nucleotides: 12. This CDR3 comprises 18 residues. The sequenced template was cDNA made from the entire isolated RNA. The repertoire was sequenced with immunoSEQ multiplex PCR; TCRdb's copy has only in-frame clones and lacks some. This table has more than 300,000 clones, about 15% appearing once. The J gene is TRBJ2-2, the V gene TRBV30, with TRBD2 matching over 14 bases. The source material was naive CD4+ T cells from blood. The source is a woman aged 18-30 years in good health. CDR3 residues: CASLAGTSGSRNTGELFF. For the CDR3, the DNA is TGTGCCTCGCTAGCCGGGACTAGCGGGAGCCGTAACACCGGGGAGCTGTTTTTT.